The clone carrying this T cell receptor (beta chain) was counted between two and nine times. Its specificity is unknown. Assay: immunoSEQ multiplex PCR; the TCRdb copy retains only in-frame clones and omits some. In the table there are about 95,000 clones, 67% of which are singletons. CD45RO+ cells plus CCR7-negative CD45RA+ TemRA cells formed CD8 memory. This CDR3 spans 15 amino acids. Germline CDR1 is SEHNR and CDR2 is FQNEAQ (reference sequence). Trimming left V 6 bases short and J 2 bases short, with 17 bases between. The data are from a study of shared clonotypes between healthy human individuals. General study points: Rarefaction indicated that sorted-subset sequencing remained incomplete although depth was large.

Material for sequencing was memory CD8+ T cells sorted from blood. Subset noted: CD45RO+ cells pooled with CCR7-negative TemRA cells. V usage is TRBV7-9 and J usage is TRBJ2-7; tentative D call: TRBD2 (5 bases). The receptor was isolated from a man aged 30-40 years in good health. CDR3 in DNA: TGTGCCAGCAGACCTGCCGGGGTGGGTACCTACGAGCAGTACTTC. Translating it yields CASRPAGVGTYEQYF.